The rows below give T cell receptor beta chains drawn from one sample of a study of chemoradiotherapy in HPV16-positive cancers. Sequencing used immunoSEQ multiplex PCR; TCRdb keeps in-frame clones, though not all of them. The data contain 5,300 or so clones, around 87% of them singletons. The specimen was tumor tissue, collected from a patient who underwent chemoradiotherapy. These receptors were collected from a human donor with HPV-associated anogenital cancer. The CDR3 runs from the conserved cysteine through the conserved F or W. A D gene is named only where the DNA matches it firmly. Clone size, where shown, is once, few, many, or a class for clones that have expanded.

clone_size	d_call	cdr3_length	j_call	v_call	cdr3_aa	cdr3_nt
NA	NA	13	TRBJ2-5	TRBV5-4	CASSLRDRETQYF	TGTGCCAGCAGCTTGAGGGATAGGGAGACCCAGTACTTC
few	NA	13	TRBJ1-1	TRBV7-8	CASSSTVNTEAFF	TGTGCCAGCAGTTCGACGGTGAACACTGAAGCTTTCTTT
NA	TRBD2	16	TRBJ2-5	TRBV7-2	CASSPGLAGIVETQYF	TGTGCCAGCAGCCCGGGACTAGCGGGGATAGTAGAGACCCAGTACTTC
NA	TRBD1	14	TRBJ1-2	TRBV6-5	CASSYDRAPYGYTF	TGTGCCAGCAGTTACGACAGGGCCCCCTATGGCTACACCTTC
NA	TRBD2	14	TRBJ2-1	TRBV5-4	CAISPSGGASEQFF	TGTGCCATTTCCCCTAGCGGGGGGGCCTCTGAGCAGTTCTTC
NA	NA	14	TRBJ1-4	TRBV10-3	CAISDGQALEKLFF	TGTGCCATCAGTGATGGCCAGGCTCTTGAAAAACTGTTTTTT
few	TRBD2	15	TRBJ2-3	TRBV12-5	CASGLSGDWTDTQYF	TGTGCTAGTGGTTTGAGCGGGGACTGGACAGATACGCAGTATTTT
NA	NA	16	TRBJ2-7	TRBV5-4	CASSGGGTWNSYEQYF	TGTGCCAGCAGCGGGGGTGGGACCTGGAACTCCTACGAGCAGTACTTC
NA	TRBD2	16	TRBJ2-7	TRBV11-2	CASSLGPSGGTYEQYF	TGTGCCAGCAGCTTAGGGCCAAGCGGGGGGACCTACGAGCAGTACTTC
NA	TRBD1	11	TRBJ1-2	TRBV7-9	CATGVDYGYTF	TGTGCAACAGGGGTCGACTATGGCTACACCTTC
NA	NA	16	TRBJ1-6	TRBV14	CASSQGGNTYNSPLHF	TGTGCCAGCAGCCAGGGGGGGAACACCTATAATTCACCCCTCCACTTT
once	TRBD2	17	TRBJ2-3	TRBV5-1	CASSSNLRGGAADTQYF	TGCGCCAGCAGCTCGAACCTTCGCGGGGGGGCGGCAGATACGCAGTATTTT
NA	TRBD1	14	TRBJ2-5	TRBV15	CATSSHRGGETQYF	TGTGCCACCAGCAGTCACAGGGGCGGAGAGACCCAGTACTTC
NA	NA	14	TRBJ1-2	TRBV6-6	CASRRAGDDGGYTF	TGTGCCAGCAGAAGAGCAGGGGACGACGGTGGCTACACCTTC
NA	NA	15	TRBJ1-5	TRBV27	CASSLSQGSNQPQHF	TGTGCCAGCAGTTTATCTCAGGGGAGCAATCAGCCCCAGCATTTT
NA	NA	14	TRBJ1-1	TRBV28	CASRPQGFNTEAFF	TGTGCCAGCAGACCCCAGGGGTTCAACACTGAAGCTTTCTTT
NA	NA	12	TRBJ2-2	TRBV29-1	CSVGANTGELFF	TGCAGCGTTGGCGCGAACACCGGGGAGCTGTTTTTT
NA	NA	14	TRBJ2-1	TRBV4-2	CASSQDDRLYDAFF	TGTGCCAGCAGCCAAGACGACAGGCTATACGATGCGTTCTTC
NA	TRBD2	17	TRBJ2-1	TRBV11-3	CASSLGAGGGAYNEQFF	TGTGCCAGCAGCTTAGGAGCGGGCGGGGGAGCCTACAATGAGCAGTTCTTC
NA	NA	13	TRBJ2-5	TRBV5-4	CASSLPLVETQYF	TGTGCCAGCAGCTTGCCCCTAGTAGAGACCCAGTACTTC
once	NA	16	TRBJ2-2	TRBV5-4	CASSSQGLGYTGELFF	TGTGCCAGCAGCTCTCAGGGTCTCGGCTACACCGGGGAGCTGTTTTTT
few	NA	10	TRBJ2-2	TRBV2	CAVHTGELFF	TGTGCCGTACATACCGGGGAGCTGTTTTTT
once	NA	14	TRBJ2-3	TRBV5-1	CASSLGGFRDTQYF	TGCGCCAGCAGCTTGGGAGGGTTCAGAGATACGCAGTATTTT
NA	TRBD1	16	TRBJ1-2	TRBV6-5	CASSLSGTGLVEGYTF	TGTGCCAGCAGTTTATCCGGGACAGGGCTAGTAGAGGGCTACACCTTC
NA	NA	16	TRBJ2-5	TRBV5-4	CASSLGSAGPQETQYF	TGTGCCAGCAGCTTGGGTTCGGCGGGACCCCAAGAGACCCAGTACTTC
NA	TRBD2	16	TRBJ2-2	TRBV5-1	CASSMGLAGNTGELFF	TGCGCCAGCAGCATGGGACTAGCGGGGAACACCGGGGAGCTGTTTTTT
NA	TRBD1	14	TRBJ1-1	TRBV7-2	CASSTRQGTTEAFF	TGTGCCAGCAGCACCCGACAGGGGACCACTGAAGCTTTCTTT
NA	NA	15	TRBJ1-1	TRBV2	CASSLASRVSPEAFF	TGTGCCAGCAGTTTAGCGAGCCGCGTGAGCCCTGAAGCTTTCTTT
NA	NA	16	TRBJ1-5	TRBV19	CASSPGSGVSNQPQHF	TGTGCCAGTAGTCCAGGGTCCGGGGTTAGCAATCAGCCCCAGCATTTT
NA	TRBD2	15	TRBJ2-1	TRBV6-1	CASSERTSGINEQFF	TGTGCCAGCAGTGAAAGGACTAGCGGGATTAATGAGCAGTTCTTC
NA	TRBD2	14	TRBJ2-7	TRBV6-5	CASTTAGVPYEQYF	TGTGCCAGCACTACCGCGGGGGTTCCCTACGAGCAGTACTTC
NA	NA	12	TRBJ2-5	TRBV6-1	CASSVQEETQYF	TGTGCCAGCAGTGTGCAGGAAGAGACCCAGTACTTC
NA	TRBD1	15	TRBJ1-1	TRBV5-6	CASSSTDRVKLEAFF	TGTGCCAGCAGCTCCACCGACAGGGTCAAACTCGAAGCTTTCTTT
NA	NA	12	TRBJ1-1	TRBV7-9	CASSLRGTEAFF	TGTGCCAGCAGCTTAAGGGGTACTGAAGCTTTCTTT
NA	NA	13	TRBJ1-2	TRBV11-2	CASSHGGGYGYTF	TGTGCCAGCAGCCACGGCGGGGGGTATGGCTACACCTTC
NA	NA	10	TRBJ2-1	TRBV21-1	CASSSQPRFF	TGTGCCAGCAGCTCCCAGCCCCGGTTCTTC
NA	NA	16	TRBJ2-3	TRBV29-1	CSVAYRDTKGKHTQYF	TGCAGCGTTGCTTACCGGGACACCAAAGGGAAACATACGCAGTATTTT
NA	NA	12	TRBJ1-3	TRBV6-1	CASTYEADTIYF	TGTGCCAGTACTTACGAGGCGGACACCATATATTTT
NA	NA	13	TRBJ1-1	TRBV9	CASSVVAGPEAFF	TGTGCCAGCAGCGTAGTGGCAGGTCCGGAAGCTTTCTTT
NA	TRBD1	15	TRBJ2-2	TRBV30	CACDRGGANTGELFF	TGTGCCTGTGACAGGGGGGGCGCCAACACCGGGGAGCTGTTTTTT
NA	NA	14	TRBJ2-3	TRBV9	CASSPGLSTDTQYF	TGTGCCAGCAGCCCTGGACTAAGCACAGATACGCAGTATTTT
NA	NA	14	TRBJ1-4	TRBV30	CAWSSGGSNEKLFF	TGTGCCTGGAGTAGTGGGGGCTCTAATGAAAAACTGTTTTTT
NA	NA	16	TRBJ1-2	TRBV7-2	CASSLGMGPEAYGYTF	TGTGCCAGCAGCTTAGGGATGGGTCCGGAGGCCTATGGCTACACCTTC
once	TRBD1	15	TRBJ1-5	TRBV19	CASTLTGQGIQPQHF	TGTGCCAGTACCCTGACGGGACAGGGGATCCAGCCCCAGCATTTT
NA	NA	10	TRBJ1-1	TRBV29-1	CSAPEAEAFF	TGCAGCGCCCCCGAAGCTGAAGCTTTCTTT
once	TRBD2	13	TRBJ2-2	TRBV6-5	CASMREGTGELFF	TGTGCCAGCATGCGGGAGGGAACCGGGGAGCTGTTTTTT
few	NA	15	TRBJ1-4	TRBV11-2	CASRQTGGANEKLFF	TGTGCCAGCAGGCAAACAGGCGGAGCTAATGAAAAACTGTTTTTT
NA	TRBD2	14	TRBJ2-1	TRBV6-6	CASTLAGAVNEQFF	TGTGCCAGCACTTTAGCGGGAGCCGTCAATGAGCAGTTCTTC
NA	TRBD1	14	TRBJ1-3	TRBV2	CASEKGATGNTIYF	TGTGCCAGCGAGAAGGGGGCTACTGGAAACACCATATATTTT
NA	NA	14	TRBJ2-7	TRBV27	CASSLSTSGYEQYF	TGTGCCAGCAGTTTATCCACCTCGGGGTACGAGCAGTACTTC
NA	TRBD2	14	TRBJ2-1	TRBV19	CASRSRGGGNEQFF	TGTGCCAGTAGGTCGCGGGGGGGCGGCAATGAGCAGTTCTTC
NA	NA	14	TRBJ2-7	TRBV4-2	CASSQEAHQGEQYF	TGTGCCAGCAGCCAAGAGGCGCACCAAGGAGAGCAGTACTTC